This T cell receptor beta chain was sequenced in a study of cytomegalovirus exposure and HLA in healthy donors. Study in general: Approximately 83 million unique TCRs from HLA-typed donors were held in an early data release. Assignment to the Caucasian-associated ancestry cluster applied to approximately 80% of the roughly 420 genotyped donors. Study conclusions and caveats: According to the study, 150 to 200 TCR beta chains were cytomegalovirus-associated. Certain sequence variants were highly shared and formed a cluster, and this cluster was likely a sequencing artifact.

It was with 60 Vbeta and 13 Jbeta primers that the PCR ran. The repertoire was sequenced with immunoSEQ multiplex PCR; TCRdb's copy has only in-frame clones and lacks some. Counted here are tens of thousands of clones, roughly 76% occurring once; the ten biggest clones make up 1.9%. A note on this clone: Antigen: not known.

This CDR3 region has 12 residues. With 2 bases removed from V and 11 bases from J, the gap between germline ends came to 12 bases. The germline V gene encodes CDR1 MDHEN and CDR2 SYDVKM. The sequenced material came from PBMCs. The chain is built from TRBV28 and TRBJ2-5, with D maybe TRBD2 (5 bases). The receptor's source is a woman aged 25-40 years in good health and CMV-seronegative. CDR3 residues: CASSLNLAEQYF. The CDR3 region has the DNA TGTGCCAGCAGTTTAAACCTAGCTGAGCAGTACTTC.